The clone carrying this T cell receptor beta chain was picked up many times. The target antigen is unknown. These data belong to a study of T cells in Graves' hyperthyroidism and ophthalmopathy. Study-wide results and limits: Most clonotypes expanded in the thyroid (above 0.001) were also present in blood.

The source material, RNA transcripts, was used to amplify TCR beta CDR3 regions. First-round RT-PCR with HTBI primers amplified the TCR CDR3 region. A single record per CDR3 protein comes from TCRdb applying MiXCR to the multiplex PCR reads. Of about 700,000 distinct CDR3 sequences listed, approximately 15% are singletons. The sample consisted of blood. The source is a young woman with Graves' hyperthyroidism.

The CDR3, as DNA: TGTGCCAGCGCAATTACTCGGGGCAGGTACGAGCAGTACTTC. This sequence encodes CASAITRGRYEQYF. V is TRBV7-8 and J is TRBJ2-7; TRBD1 or TRBD2 may be the D gene (5 bases each). Per germline, CDR1 SGHVS and CDR2 FQNEAQ. This CDR3 has 14 amino acids. V was trimmed by 8 bases and J by 4 bases, leaving 18 bases between them.